This T cell receptor (beta chain) was identified in a study of shared clonotypes between healthy human individuals (dated by TCRdb to the early 2020s). About the study as a whole: The cohort comprised a couple of women and a few men aged 18 to 49 years. Per donor, three plates each were used for CD4 naive and CD4 memory, two for CD8 naive, and one for CD8 memory. Leukapheresis yielded between about 0.85 and 9.5 billion PBMCs per donor. The study deeply sequenced blood TCR repertoires of about five healthy adults to estimate repertoire size and the extent of clonotype sharing between individuals. To increase sequencing depth and limit assay-specific biases, different laboratories used diverse techniques to prepare libraries and sequence TCR repertoires. Summary of the overall study and its limitations: Rarefaction of sorted-subset datasets indicated incomplete sequencing despite the large sequencing depth. Compared with non-shared clonotypes, clonotypes shared by all four sorted-subset donors had higher generation probabilities. Naive subsets generally had larger estimated clonotype richness than memory subsets. The genetic and exposure-history diversity represented was limited by the small number of donors. About 5% of naive CD4, 3.5% of naive CD8, 2.3% of memory CD4, and roughly 0.4% of memory CD8 clonotypes were shared across several donors. Only blood was sampled, and tissue TCR repertoires likely differ from those in blood. Pairwise subsampling led to the expectation that sequencing depth would affect the degree of clonotype sharing among donors.

TCR CDR3 regions were amplified from genomic DNA by multiplex PCR using the deep immunoSEQ assay. Extracted genomic DNA from each cell subset was distributed evenly across all wells of several immunoSEQ 96-well plates, and each plate was treated as a replicate. For sorted subsets, roughly 200 ng of genomic DNA, equivalent to roughly 33,000 T cell genomes, went into each replicate PCR. Purified libraries were quantified with a Qubit 3.0 fluorometer, sized on a Bioanalyzer 2100, and re-quantified with the KAPA Library Quantification kit. A separate single-read 150-cycle Illumina NextSeq 550 flow cell was used to sequence each immunoSEQ 96-well plate. As for the authors' bioinformatics: Because only junctional sequences without quality scores were contained in the immunoSEQ output, filtering matching that applied to full-length reads could not be performed. To assign V/J genes and CDR3, sequences were annotated using PyIR, a Python wrapper for IgBLAST v1.9, with IMGT germline references. Reads were filtered out if the reads had weak V/J assignments (E-value above 1e-6), no CDR3, stop codons, out-of-frame junctions, or ambiguous translated residues. V3J clonotypes were defined as sequences sharing the same inferred V gene, J gene, and CDR3 amino acid sequence. Percentage overlap between repertoires was computed as shared unique clonotypes divided by the size of the smaller repertoire. RTK rarefaction, the Chao1 estimator, and Recon v2.1 estimates of unobserved clonotypes were used to assess repertoire richness. Generation probabilities were computed with OLGA for all TCRbeta clonotypes obtained by the gDNA method from a handful of donors. This immuneACCESS table, as held by TCRdb, lists in-frame sequences with V and J called but not all clones. Of the missing ones, under half trace to an unresolved V gene in checked studies; the others have no known cause. The DNA gave D and trimming, while V, J and clone size come from that table. Present in this sample are about 1,500,000 clones, roughly 96% of which were seen just once. The ten largest clones capture over 1% of the sample.

Its CDR3 holds 17 amino acids, cysteine through phenylalanine. Of the read, only the CDR3 DNA is kept; its 51 bases are in frame from base 1. Donors were healthy HIV-negative adults with no recently reported acute infections or vaccinations. Every donor was a Caucasian adult residing in Nashville, Tennessee, USA. CD4+ T cells were enriched through magnetic negative selection, after which naive cells were positively selected on CD45RA and the remaining negative fraction served as the memory subset. Blood was obtained by leukapheresis, after which PBMCs were separated by Ficoll-Histopaque density gradient centrifugation and cryopreserved in liquid nitrogen vapor phase. Purity and quantity of every magnetically sorted T cell population were checked by analytical flow cytometry. From each sorted fraction, genomic DNA was isolated and quantified by UV absorbance on a Nanodrop 2000c. On this clone itself: The target of this receptor is not known. There are no base qualities to consult, and no much larger clone falls within one base.

What was sequenced was naive CD4+ T cells sorted from blood. The sample's cell subset or site, from its label and the paper: CD45RA+ positively selected. In this chain, TRBV21-1 is recombined with TRBJ1-4. TRBV21-1 is labeled a pseudogene. This TCR came from a man aged 30 to 39 in good health. The CDR3 protein sequence reads: CASTTYPAEGTNEKLFF. The nucleotide sequence reads TGTGCCAGCACCACCTACCCGGCGGAGGGGACTAATGAAAAACTGTTTTTT.